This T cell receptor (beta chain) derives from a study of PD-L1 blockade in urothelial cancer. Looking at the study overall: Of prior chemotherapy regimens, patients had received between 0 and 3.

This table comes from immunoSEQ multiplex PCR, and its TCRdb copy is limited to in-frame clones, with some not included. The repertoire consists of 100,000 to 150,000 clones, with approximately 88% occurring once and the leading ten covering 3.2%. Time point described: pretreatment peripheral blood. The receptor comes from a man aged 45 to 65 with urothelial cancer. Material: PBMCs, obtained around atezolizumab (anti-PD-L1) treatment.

CDR3 nucleotide sequence: TGTGCCAGCAGCGTATCCCCTAGCCCGAGTAATGAGCAGTTCTTC. Translated, it gives CASSVSPSPSNEQFF. The chain combines TRBV9 with TRBJ2-1; D is perhaps TRBD2 (5 bases). The V end lost 1 base, the J end lost 7 bases, and 15 bases lay between the germline ends. Per the germline V gene, CDR1 is SGDLS and CDR2 is YYNGEE. This CDR3 comprises 15 residues.